The 18 T cell receptor beta chains presented below share a single source sample, sequenced in a study of long-term antiretroviral therapy in people with HIV. The run of the v3.0 immunoSEQ assay was at survey level. TCRdb keeps only in-frame clones here, not all; method: immunoSEQ multiplex PCR. The sample lists about 18,000 clones; over 65% were seen once. The specimen comprised unsorted PBMCs, sampled 0.5 years before starting antiretroviral therapy. The receptor set was obtained from a woman in her forties or fifties with HIV.

V is TRBV5-1 and J is TRBJ2-1; the match to TRBD2 covers 12 bases. The CDR3 spans 18 residues. The germline V gene has CDR1 SGHRS and CDR2 YFSETQ. J was trimmed by 1 base and V by 2 bases; bases with no gene match: 7. The CDR3 nucleotides are TGCGCCAGCAGCTTCTCAACCGGGACTAGCGGGTCCTACAATGAGCAGTTCTTC. It encodes CASSFSTGTSGSYNEQFF.

The gene calls are TRBV5-1 and TRBJ2-2; 10 bases are a match to TRBD2. CDR1 is SGHRS and CDR2 is YFSETQ in the germline V gene. CDR3 length: 18 amino acids. The J segment lost 0 bases and the V segment lost 6 bases, leaving 11 bases of the junction unmatched. The CDR3 protein is CASTDISGGSANTGELFF. The CDR3 DNA follows: TGCGCCAGCACCGACATTAGCGGGGGGAGCGCGAACACCGGGGAGCTGTTTTTT.

In its sample, this clone was seen once. This chain connects TRBV11-2 to TRBJ1-2; D is undetermined. The V gene lost 0 bases and the J gene lost 0 bases, with 2 bases spanning the gap. The CDR3 covers 13 residues. Germline assignment: CDR1 SGHAT and CDR2 FQNNGV. The chain's CDR3 is CASSLDTNYGYTF. In DNA, the CDR3 is TGTGCCAGCAGCTTAGACACTAACTATGGCTACACCTTC.

The chain is built from TRBV19 and TRBJ2-7; maybe TRBD1 (6 bases). Germline V gene sequence: CDR1 LNHDA, CDR2 SQIVND (reference sequence). The germline V and J ends were trimmed by 7 bases and 6 bases, with 10 bases remaining between them. This CDR3 is 11 amino acids long. CDR3: CASTQGSEQYF. CDR3 nucleotide sequence: TGTGCCAGTACGCAGGGGTCCGAGCAGTACTTC.

The chain joins TRBV19 to TRBJ1-5, with 9 positions matching TRBD1. The V segment lost 11 bases and the J segment 0 bases; nucleotides outside the gene matches: 5. Germline-derived CDR1 and CDR2 are LNHDA and SQIVND (reference sequence). The CDR3 is 14 residues long. CDR3 amino acids: CAAIQGASNQPQHF. CDR3 nucleotide sequence: TGTGCCGCCATACAGGGGGCTAGCAATCAGCCCCAGCATTTT.

The chain employs TRBV30 and TRBJ1-6, with D possibly matching TRBD1 (5 bases). Germline V gives CDR1 GTSNPN, CDR2 SVGIG (reference sequence). Trimming took 6 bases from V and 7 from J, leaving 16 bases between them. The CDR3 length is 14 residues. Here the CDR3 DNA reads TGTGCCTGCCTAGGGGCCTCTCAAAATTCACCCCTCCACTTT. Its protein is CACLGASQNSPLHF. The full variable domain, with the rest looked up from reference TRBV30 and TRBJ1-6, is SQTIHQWPATLVQPVGSPLSLECTVEGTSNPNLYWYRQAAGRGLQLLFYSVGIGQISSEVPQNLSASRPQDRQFILSSKKLLLSDSGFYLCACLGASQNSPLHFGNGTRLTVT.

This clone was found once. This chain uses TRBV14 with TRBJ1-1; D is unresolved. The ends were cut back, 1 base at V and 10 bases at J, with 13 bases in the middle. This CDR3 is built from 13 residues. Germline V gene sequence: CDR1 SGHDN, CDR2 FVKESK. This CDR3 reads CASSQGWRAGAFF. CDR3 in DNA: TGTGCCAGCAGCCAAGGGTGGAGGGCCGGAGCTTTCTTT.

This clone was observed once. The rearrangement joins TRBV27 to TRBJ1-4; 7 bases line up with TRBD1. Germline CDR1 and CDR2: MNHEY and SMNVEV (reference sequence). The CDR3 contains 12 residues. The CDR3, as DNA: TGTGCAACAGGGGCTATGGGGGAAAAACTGTTTTTT. Translating gives CATGAMGEKLFF.

The chain is built from TRBV27 and TRBJ2-1, with 8 bases aligning to TRBD2. CDR1 MNHEY and CDR2 SMNVEV come from the germline V gene (reference sequence). V was pared by 3 bases and J by 6 bases, with 10 bases of the junction left unmatched. The CDR3 is made up of 16 amino acids. CDR3 loop: CASSLLGGGGGNEQFF. As DNA, the CDR3 is TGTGCCAGCAGTTTGCTCGGGGGGGGTGGTGGCAATGAGCAGTTCTTC.

The V and J genes are TRBV7-8 and TRBJ2-1, with 13 bases fitting TRBD2. Germline values: CDR1 SGHVS, CDR2 FQNEAQ. This CDR3 spans 22 amino acids. V was clipped by 0 bases and J by 0 bases; unmatched bases: 14. CDR3 sequence reads: CASSLAFAGTSGAMSSYNEQFF. For the CDR3, the DNA is TGTGCCAGCAGCTTAGCGTTTGCCGGGACTAGCGGGGCCATGAGCTCCTACAATGAGCAGTTCTTC.

This chain joins TRBV7-9 and TRBJ1-1; 10 nucleotides align to TRBD1. The germline V gene has CDR1 SEHNR and CDR2 FQNEAQ (reference sequence). This CDR3 comprises 16 residues. V dropped 5 bases and J dropped 2; count of bases not matched to a gene: 8. CDR3 DNA: TGTGCCAGCAGCCCTGACAGGGGGCCCGCTAACACTGAAGCTTTCTTT. Residues: CASSPDRGPANTEAFF. Variable domain in full (rest from reference TRBV7-9 and TRBJ1-1): DTGVSQNPRHKITKRGQNVTFRCDPISEHNRLYWYRQTLGQGPEFLTYFQNEAQLEKSRLLSDRFSAERPKGSFSTLEIQRTEQGDSAMYLCASSPDRGPANTEAFFGQGTRLTVV.

V usage is TRBV5-1 and J usage is TRBJ2-6; D tentatively reads TRBD1 or TRBD2 (5 bases each). Germline V gene data show CDR1 as SGHRS and CDR2 as YFSETQ. With 2 bases removed from V and 0 bases from J, the gap between germline ends came to 9 bases. This CDR3 comprises 16 residues. CDR3 sequence: CASSFEGRSGANVLTF. Here the CDR3 DNA reads TGCGCCAGCAGCTTCGAGGGGCGCTCTGGGGCCAACGTCCTGACTTTC.

The table lists this clone with a few counts. The chain combines TRBV5-1 with TRBJ2-2; 10 bases line up with TRBD2. V dropped 6 bases and J dropped 3; count of bases not matched to a gene: 5. CDR1 and CDR2 (germline): SGHRS, YFSETQ. The CDR3 has 15 residues. CDR3 bases: TGCGCCAGCACCGATAGCGGGGGGCACACCGGGGAGCTGTTTTTT. As protein: CASTDSGGHTGELFF.

The chain carries TRBV5-6 and TRBJ1-1, with D uncertain. The length of the CDR3 is 14 residues. Deletions cut 4 bases from V and 5 bases from J, with 15 bases between. Looked up from germline, CDR1 is SGHDT and CDR2 is YYEEEE. The CDR3 protein is CASSPLGGGTEAFF. CDR3 nucleotide sequence: TGTGCCAGCAGCCCCCTCGGTGGAGGGACTGAAGCTTTCTTT.

This clone was detected a few times. The rearrangement links TRBV6-5 to TRBJ1-2; unclear D gene. The ends were cut back, 6 bases at V and 6 bases at J, with 14 bases in the middle. Germline-derived CDR1 and CDR2 are MNHEY and SVGAGI. The CDR3 contains 13 residues. CDR3 protein: CASSLGSYHGYTF. As DNA, the CDR3 is TGTGCCAGCAGCCTCGGGTCCTACCATGGCTACACCTTC.

The chain recombines TRBV4-2 with TRBJ2-7, with D unclear. CDR1 is LGHNA, CDR2 YNFKEQ, per germline. The CDR3 extends over 14 amino acids. The V and J ends lost 0 bases and 6 bases respectively, with 12 bases between them. The CDR3: CASSQDPGVGEQYV. The CDR3 DNA reads as TGTGCCAGCAGCCAAGATCCTGGCGTAGGCGAGCAGTACGTC.

This clone was picked up one time. The chain recombines TRBV30 with TRBJ1-1; 7 bases align to TRBD1. In germline, CDR1 is GTSNPN, CDR2 SVGIG (reference sequence). V shed 4 bases and J 5 bases; nucleotides not matched to a gene: 13. The CDR3 sequence is 15 residues long. The CDR3 DNA sequence: TGTGCCTGGACCCGCCCAGGGGACAGAAGAACTGAAGCTTTCTTT. Encoded protein: CAWTRPGDRRTEAFF.

The rearrangement joins TRBV30 to TRBJ1-2; no definite D call. Deletions cut 0 bases from V and 4 bases from J, with 12 bases between. The CDR3 extends over 14 amino acids. Germline CDR1 is GTSNPN and CDR2 is SVGIG (reference sequence). The CDR3 protein is CAWSVSSRSYGYTF. The CDR3 region has the DNA TGTGCCTGGAGTGTATCGAGCAGGTCCTATGGCTACACCTTC.